Shown below are 17 T cell receptor beta chains from a single sample sequenced in a study of vaccination effects on CD4 cells after COVID-19. Their target antigens are unknown. Only in-frame clones appear in the TCRdb table, and some are missing; sequencing was by immunoSEQ multiplex PCR. Of tens of thousands of clones listed, 65% to 80% are singletons. Before sequencing took place, the ViraFEST assay used viral peptide pools to expand antigen-specific CD4+ T cells. CD4+ T cells were isolated after 10 days of culture. No vaccinee had earlier SARS-CoV-2 infection, and nucleocapsid antibodies were negative. The sequences come from CD4+ T cells from PBMCs cultured with HCoV-NL63 spike peptides, collected before COVID-19 vaccination. These receptors came from a human donor who received a COVID-19 vaccine.

This clone appeared a single time. The V call is TRBV3-1 (or the pseudogene TRBV3-2), the J call TRBJ2-3; D remains unclear. From germline, CDR1 is LGHDT and CDR2 YNNKEL (reference sequence). V lost 3 bases and J lost 0, with 13 bases in between. CDR3 length equals 16 residues. CDR3 residues: CASSHLEQTSTDTQYF. For the CDR3, the DNA is TGTGCCAGCAGCCACTTGGAACAAACTAGCACAGATACGCAGTATTTT.

The CDR3 DNA sequence: TGCGCCAGCAGCTTAACTAGCGGGGGGGCCCAAGATACGCAGTATTTT. It yields the protein CASSLTSGGAQDTQYF. The gene calls are TRBV5-1 and TRBJ2-3; 13 positions match TRBD2. The CDR3 covers 16 residues. Germline V CDR1 and CDR2: SGHRS, YFSETQ. The V segment lost 2 bases and the J segment 5 bases; nucleotides outside the gene matches: 5.

This chain uses TRBV14 with TRBJ2-3, with D maybe TRBD2 (5 bases). CDR3 size: 13 residues. V shed 1 base and J shed 9 bases, with 11 bases lying between them. Germline V gives CDR1 SGHDN, CDR2 FVKESK. CDR3 amino acids: CASSQGGPLTQYF. CDR3 coding DNA: TGTGCCAGCAGCCAAGGAGGGCCGTTGACGCAGTATTTT.

The V and J genes are TRBV7-9 and TRBJ2-5, with D unresolved. Trimming left V 3 bases short and J 5 bases short, with 4 bases between. CDR3 length: 11 residues. From germline, CDR1 is SEHNR and CDR2 FQNEAQ (reference sequence). DNA of the CDR3: TGTGCCAGCAGCTTTTCGGAGACCCAGTACTTC. Protein: CASSFSETQYF. The whole variable domain, filled in from reference TRBV7-9 and TRBJ2-5, reads DTGVSQNPRHKITKRGQNVTFRCDPISEHNRLYWYRQTLGQGPEFLTYFQNEAQLEKSRLLSDRFSAERPKGSFSTLEIQRTEQGDSAMYLCASSFSETQYFGPGTRLLVL.

The V and J genes are TRBV2 and TRBJ2-5; D remains unclear. The CDR3 is 11 residues long. Germline CDR1 is SNHLY and CDR2 is FYNNEI. V was pared by 7 bases and J by 5 bases, with 8 bases between. The CDR3 region has the DNA TGTGCCAGCACCCCGGAGGAGACCCAGTACTTC. Residues: CASTPEETQYF.

This sequence joins TRBV5-1 and TRBJ2-3; unclear D gene. CDR3 length: 15 amino acids. Trimming pared 0 bases from V and 1 base from J, leaving 9 bases between. Germline loops: CDR1 SGHRS, CDR2 YFSETQ. The DNA of the CDR3 is TGCGCCAGCAGCTTGGGGCAGGTTGGCACAGATACGCAGTATTTT. Translated, it gives CASSLGQVGTDTQYF.

The rearrangement joins TRBV6-5 to TRBJ1-2; 7 bases map to TRBD1. V trimming: 6 bases; J trimming: 5 bases; junction bases outside the gene matches: 12. Germline assignment: CDR1 MNHEY and CDR2 SVGAGI. The CDR3 is 15 residues long. CDR3 protein: CASSSTGAKGYGYTF. CDR3 bases: TGTGCCAGCAGCTCCACAGGGGCCAAAGGTTATGGCTACACCTTC.

The chain couples TRBV5-5 to TRBJ1-4; 9 bases map to TRBD1. CDR1 is SGHKS, CDR2 YYEKEE, per germline (reference sequence). The CDR3 runs to 16 residues. The V and J ends lost 3 bases and 3 bases, in that order; junction bases with no gene match: 6. CDR3: CASSSVGQGANEKLFF. In DNA form, the CDR3 reads TGTGCCAGCAGCTCCGTGGGACAGGGAGCTAATGAAAAACTGTTTTTT.

V and J are TRBV5-1 and TRBJ1-1; 10 nucleotides match TRBD1. Germline loops: CDR1 SGHRS, CDR2 YFSETQ. V gave up 2 bases and J gave up 2 bases; unmatched junction bases: 9. This CDR3 region has 17 residues. The CDR3 loop is CASSFKPGQGTNTEAFF. CDR3 DNA: TGCGCCAGCAGCTTCAAGCCGGGACAGGGGACAAACACTGAAGCTTTCTTT.

In this sample, this clone turned up a few times. The chain uses TRBV25-1 and TRBJ2-5; D may be TRBD1 or TRBD2 (5 bases each). The germline V and J ends were trimmed by 1 base and 4 bases, with 13 bases remaining between them. Germline CDR1 is MGHDK and CDR2 is SYGVNS. The CDR3 is 15 residues long. CDR3 in amino acids: CASSELRGPRETQYF. The CDR3 DNA reads as TGTGCCAGCAGTGAATTGAGGGGACCCCGAGAGACCCAGTACTTC.

This rearrangement joins TRBV7-3 to TRBJ2-1; 8 positions agree with TRBD2. Per the germline V gene, CDR1 is SGHTA and CDR2 is FQGTGA. The V and J ends lost 8 bases and 4 bases, in that order; junction bases with no gene match: 13. This CDR3 is 16 amino acids long. CDR3 in amino acids: CASGLWVAGSYNEQFF. The CDR3 DNA follows: TGTGCCAGCGGTCTATGGGTAGCGGGGTCTTACAATGAGCAGTTCTTC.

This clone has only a few counts. The chain joins TRBV3-1 (or the pseudogene TRBV3-2) to TRBJ1-3; no clear D gene. Germline-derived CDR1 and CDR2 are LGHDT and YNNKEL (reference sequence). The CDR3 is 12 residues long. With 4 bases removed from V and 3 bases from J, the gap between germline ends came to 4 bases. CDR3 protein: CASSRIGNTIYF. DNA of the CDR3: TGTGCCAGCAGCCGCATTGGAAACACCATATATTTT.

The rearrangement links TRBV19 to TRBJ1-1; no clear D. Per germline, CDR1 LNHDA and CDR2 SQIVND (reference sequence). V was shortened by 5 bases and J by 3 bases, with 10 bases between the two germline ends. The CDR3 spans 13 residues. The CDR3 reads CASSLDGDTEAFF. The CDR3 DNA reads TGTGCCAGTAGTCTGGACGGGGACACTGAAGCTTTCTTT.

A single count supports this clone. The chain links TRBV4-1 to TRBJ1-2; 7 bases align to TRBD1. The CDR3 covers 15 residues. J lost 8 bases, V lost 0 bases, and 9 bases had no gene match. Germline assignment: CDR1 MGHRA and CDR2 YSYEKL. The CDR3 protein is CASSQDLKGAVGYTF. Written as DNA, the CDR3 is TGCGCCAGCAGCCAAGATCTAAAGGGGGCAGTAGGCTACACCTTC.

The chain uses TRBV5-1 and TRBJ2-3, with D possibly TRBD1 on 6 matching bases. Germline assignment: CDR1 SGHRS and CDR2 YFSETQ. The CDR3 length is 15 residues. Between the trimmed V and J ends, which lost 5 bases and 0 bases, there was a span of 13 bases. The CDR3 DNA reads TGCGCCAGCAGTCCAGGGGAATCTAGCACAGATACGCAGTATTTT. It specifies CASSPGESSTDTQYF.

The chain carries TRBV5-1 and TRBJ2-2, with TRBD2 identical over 9 bases. This CDR3 has 20 residues. The V and J ends lost 4 bases and 2 bases, in that order; junction bases with no gene match: 18. Germline CDR1 reads SGHRS; CDR2 reads YFSETQ. CDR3 DNA: TGCGCCAGCAGCCCCTATCTCCCTAGCGGGGTCATGCAAAACACCGGGGAGCTGTTTTTT. Translated, it gives CASSPYLPSGVMQNTGELFF.

This clone was detected only once. V and J are TRBV6-5 and TRBJ2-1; D is ambiguous. There are 14 residues in the CDR3. The germline V and J ends were trimmed by 6 bases and 10 bases, with 19 bases remaining between them. Germline CDR1 MNHEY, CDR2 SVGAGI. CDR3 protein: CASSYDSIRYEQFF. The CDR3 DNA sequence: TGTGCCAGCAGCTACGACTCCATTCGGTACGAGCAGTTCTTC.